These 20 T cell receptor beta chains were sequenced from one sample in a study of blood T cell repertoires in COVID-19. Repertoires were generated with immunoSEQ multiplex PCR, while TCRdb's copy carries only in-frame clones and drops some. The data show a few hundred thousand clones, roughly 89% seen once. The specimen sequenced was PBMCs or T cells enriched from blood (not recorded which). These receptors were taken from a man in his thirties or forties who had been exposed to COVID-19.

This sequence joins TRBV5-1 and TRBJ2-1; 7 bases map to TRBD2. This CDR3 contains 13 residues. Germline values: CDR1 SGHRS, CDR2 YFSETQ. V lost 6 bases to trimming and J lost 7 bases; unmatched junction nucleotides: 7. The CDR3 nucleotides are TGCGCCAGCACAGGAACTAGCGAAAATGAGCAGTTCTTC. Its protein product is CASTGTSENEQFF. Complete variable domain (other parts from reference TRBV5-1 and TRBJ2-1): KAGVTQTPRYLIKTRGQQVTLSCSPISGHRSVSWYQQTPGQGLQFLFEYFSETQRNKGNFPGRFSGRQFSNSRSEMNVSTLELGDSALYLCASTGTSENEQFFGPGTRLTVL.

V gene TRBV5-6 combines with J gene TRBJ2-7; 12 bases are shared with TRBD1. In germline, CDR1 is SGHDT, CDR2 YYEEEE. The CDR3 sequence is 15 residues long. V dropped 1 base and J dropped 5; count of bases not matched to a gene: 4. In DNA, the CDR3 is TGTGCCAGCAGCTTGACCGGGACAGGGGGCGACGAGCAGTACTTC. It encodes CASSLTGTGGDEQYF.

The rearrangement joins TRBV7-2 to TRBJ2-1; possible D gene TRBD1, 7 bases. V was pared by 2 bases and J by 9 bases, with 11 bases between. This CDR3 is 13 amino acids long. The germline gives CDR1 SGHTA, CDR2 FQGNSA. Written as DNA, the CDR3 is TGTGCCAGCAGCTTACAGGGGGGCCCTGAGCAGTTCTTC. Its protein is CASSLQGGPEQFF. The complete variable domain, with remaining parts taken from reference TRBV7-2 and TRBJ2-1, reads GAGVSQSPSNKVTEKGKDVELRCDPISGHTALYWYRQSLGQGLEFLIYFQGNSAPDKSGLPSDRFSAERTGGSVSTLTIQRTQQEDSAVYLCASSLQGGPEQFFGPGTRLTVL.

The chain links TRBV5-1 to TRBJ2-3; 7 positions match TRBD2. V gave up 4 bases and J gave up 0 bases; unmatched junction bases: 17. This CDR3 spans 19 amino acids. CDR1 is SGHRS and CDR2 is YFSETQ in the germline V gene. CDR3: CASSPEGGGPSLSTDTQYF. The CDR3, as DNA: TGCGCCAGCAGCCCGGAGGGCGGGGGACCCTCACTTAGCACAGATACGCAGTATTTT.

V usage is TRBV4-1 and J usage is TRBJ2-5, with a tentative D call TRBD2 (6 bases). Germline V lookup: CDR1 MGHRA, CDR2 YSYEKL. The CDR3 sequence is 16 residues long. Deletions cut 1 base from V and 5 bases from J, with 17 bases between. CDR3 sequence: CASSQASSAGWETQYF. The CDR3 nucleotides read TGCGCCAGCAGCCAAGCTTCCAGCGCGGGGTGGGAGACCCAGTACTTC.

This chain joins TRBV3-1 (or the pseudogene TRBV3-2) and TRBJ2-3; maybe TRBD2 (7 bases). The CDR3 is made up of 16 amino acids. CDR1 and CDR2 from the germline V gene are LGHDT and YNNKEL (reference sequence). V gave up 4 bases and J gave up 0 bases, with 14 bases separating them. The chain's CDR3 is CASSRGGLVSTDTQYF. The CDR3 region has the DNA TGTGCCAGCAGCCGCGGGGGCCTGGTAAGCACAGATACGCAGTATTTT.

The genes are TRBV4-3 and TRBJ2-5, with D possibly being TRBD2 (6 bases). CDR3 length equals 17 residues. The germline gives CDR1 LGHNA, CDR2 YSLEER. The germline V and J ends were trimmed by 0 bases and 1 base, with 15 bases remaining between them. The DNA for the CDR3 is TGCGCCAGCAGCCAAGAAAGTTCCGGGACTCTCCAAGAGACCCAGTACTTC. The encoded protein is CASSQESSGTLQETQYF.

The V gene is TRBV9, the J gene TRBJ1-6; 8 nucleotides agree with TRBD1. CDR3 length: 15 amino acids. Germline V gene lookup returns CDR1 SGDLS and CDR2 YYNGEE. J was trimmed by 7 bases and V by 4 bases; bases with no gene match: 7. CDR3 coding DNA: TGTGCCAGCAGCACTCTGGACAGGGCCAATTCACCCCTCCACTTT. Amino acid sequence: CASSTLDRANSPLHF.

The V call is TRBV7-9, the J call TRBJ1-2, with 7 bases lining up with TRBD1. The V gene end was trimmed by 0 bases and the J gene end by 6 bases; junction bases not matched to a gene: 7. The length of the CDR3 is 15 residues. Germline lookup yields CDR1 SEHNR and CDR2 FQNEAQ (reference sequence). DNA for the CDR3: TGTGCCAGCAGCTTAGCGTCAGGGGGAAGGGATGGCTACACCTTC. Translating it yields CASSLASGGRDGYTF.

This rearrangement joins TRBV6-5 to TRBJ2-3, with 8 positions matching TRBD2. The CDR3 length is 16 residues. The V gene's germline CDR1 is MNHEY and CDR2 SVGAGI. Losses at the gene ends were 0 bases for V and 5 bases for J; bases not matched to a gene: 7. The CDR3 here is CASSYSTSGGGDTQYF. The CDR3 coding sequence is TGTGCCAGCAGTTACTCGACCAGCGGGGGTGGAGATACGCAGTATTTT.

This clone was found a few times. The rearrangement links TRBV27 to TRBJ2-3; the D gene is possibly TRBD2 (6 bases). Per the germline V gene, CDR1 is MNHEY and CDR2 is SMNVEV (reference sequence). The CDR3 length is 15 residues. The V end was cut by 5 bases, the J end by 6 bases, with 18 bases between. The CDR3, as DNA: TGTGCCAGCAGTCACACCGGGGGATGGACCGATACGCAGTATTTT. Translated: CASSHTGGWTDTQYF.

The rearrangement links TRBV4-2 to TRBJ2-1, with D unresolved. The CDR3 has 15 amino acids. Trimming shortened V by 2 bases and J by 7 bases, and 15 bases separated the two germline ends. The V gene's germline CDR1 is LGHNA and CDR2 YNFKEQ. The CDR3 sequence: CASSQLLIGYNEQFF. CDR3 DNA: TGTGCCAGCAGCCAACTTCTCATCGGGTATAATGAGCAGTTCTTC.

The V gene is TRBV2, the J gene TRBJ2-2; TRBD1 agrees at 8 bases. With V trimmed by 4 bases and J by 5 bases, 0 bases remained unmatched. Germline loops: CDR1 SNHLY, CDR2 FYNNEI. This CDR3 contains 13 residues. The CDR3 bases are TGTGCCAGCAGTGGACAGGGGACCGGGGAGCTGTTTTTT. It encodes CASSGQGTGELFF.

V gene TRBV6-5 combines with J gene TRBJ2-4; unclear D gene. V lost 10 bases and J 4 bases, leaving 8 bases between the germline ends. Germline assignment: CDR1 MNHEY and CDR2 SVGAGI. This CDR3 comprises 11 residues. CDR3 bases: TGTGCCACGACCGGGAAAAACATTCAGTACTTC. It codes for CATTGKNIQYF.

In DNA form, the CDR3 reads TGTGCCAGCGGGTTGAATCAGCCCCAGCATTTT. It translates to CASGLNQPQHF. V usage is TRBV19 and J usage is TRBJ1-5, with unresolved D. Trimming cost V 9 bases and J 4 bases, with 7 bases left between them. The CDR3 totals 11 residues. Per germline, CDR1 LNHDA and CDR2 SQIVND (reference sequence).

V is TRBV7-9 and J is TRBJ2-5, with 9 bases identical to TRBD2. The V gene's germline CDR1 is SEHNR and CDR2 FQNEAQ (reference sequence). This CDR3 region has 16 residues. Trimming removed 1 base from V and 2 bases from J; junction bases left unmatched: 5. CDR3 in amino acids: CASSLGLAGEQETQYF. In nucleotides, the CDR3 is TGTGCCAGCAGCTTAGGCTTAGCGGGGGAGCAAGAGACCCAGTACTTC.

The chain is built from TRBV5-1 and TRBJ2-3, with a weak D call TRBD1 (5 bases). V was pared by 4 bases and J by 3 bases, with 15 bases between. The length of the CDR3 is 15 residues. Germline V gives CDR1 SGHRS, CDR2 YFSETQ. Here the CDR3 DNA reads TGCGCCAGCAGCCGGTCCCGGCCAGGGACAGATACGCAGTATTTT. Amino acids: CASSRSRPGTDTQYF.

DNA for the CDR3: TGTGCCAGCAGCTTAGCCCACACAGATACGCAGTATTTT. Protein sequence: CASSLAHTDTQYF. The chain joins TRBV7-9 to TRBJ2-3; D is unclear. Germline assignment: CDR1 SEHNR and CDR2 FQNEAQ (reference sequence). This CDR3 is built from 13 residues. Trimming cost V 0 bases and J 2 bases, with 3 bases left between them.

This clone was seen a few times. The chain has TRBV2 and TRBJ2-5; D is unclear. The CDR3 covers 15 residues. V shed 2 bases and J shed 4 bases, with 14 bases lying between them. CDR1 SNHLY and CDR2 FYNNEI come from the germline V gene. The CDR3 loop reads CASSENLRPPETQYF. CDR3 nucleotides: TGTGCCAGCAGTGAAAACCTGAGGCCCCCAGAGACCCAGTACTTC. Filled out from reference TRBV2 and TRBJ2-5, the complete variable domain reads EPEVTQTPSHQVTQMGQEVILRCVPISNHLYFYWYRQILGQKVEFLVSFYNNEISEKSEIFDDQFSVERPDGSNFTLKIRSTKLEDSAMYFCASSENLRPPETQYFGPGTRLLVL.

The V and J genes are TRBV4-2 and TRBJ2-7, with TRBD2 matching over 13 bases. V was pared by 0 bases and J by 3 bases, with 5 bases of the junction left unmatched. The CDR3 is 17 residues long. Germline V gene sequence: CDR1 LGHNA, CDR2 YNFKEQ. The CDR3 nucleotides are TGTGCCAGCAGCCAAGAGGCACTAGCGGGGGGGTTCTACGAGCAGTACTTC. Translation: CASSQEALAGGFYEQYF.